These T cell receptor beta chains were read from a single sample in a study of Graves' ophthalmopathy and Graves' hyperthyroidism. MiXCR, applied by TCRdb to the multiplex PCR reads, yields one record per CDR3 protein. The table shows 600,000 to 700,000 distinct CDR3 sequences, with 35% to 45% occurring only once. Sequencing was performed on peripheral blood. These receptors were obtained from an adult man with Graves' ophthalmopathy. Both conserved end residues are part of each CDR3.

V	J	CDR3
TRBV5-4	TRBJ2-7	CASSIGRTSHSTYEQYF
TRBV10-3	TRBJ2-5	CASSPEGLAEETQYF
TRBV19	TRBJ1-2	CASSIKGARLDYGYTF
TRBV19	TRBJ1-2	CASSPSRGQRNYGYTF
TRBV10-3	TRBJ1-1	CASSERGDATEAFF
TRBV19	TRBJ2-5	CASSRQGELEETQYF
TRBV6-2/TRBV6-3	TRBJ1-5	CASSTGVWNQPQHF
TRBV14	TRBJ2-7	CASSQENSRVYEQYF
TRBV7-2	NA	CASSFGRVDEQFF
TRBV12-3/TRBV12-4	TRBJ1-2	CASSLSGPLSNYGYTF
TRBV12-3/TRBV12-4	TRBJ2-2	CASSIVGLNTGELFF
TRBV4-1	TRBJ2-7	CASSQVETPSYEQYF
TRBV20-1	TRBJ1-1	CSARLGGEAEAFF
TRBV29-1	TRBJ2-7	CSVEVGGRVEQYF
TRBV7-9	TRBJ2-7	CASSSTGQGAVYEQYF
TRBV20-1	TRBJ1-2	CSARGLVGSYGYTF
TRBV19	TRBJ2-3	CASRGQGFLRDTQYF
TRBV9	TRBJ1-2	CASSGEGKGYTF
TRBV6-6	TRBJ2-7	CATAGTDSYEQYF
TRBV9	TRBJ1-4	CASSRSRDRGYEKLFF
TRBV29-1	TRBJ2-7	CSVYVARSYEQYF
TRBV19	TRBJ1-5	CAWSVQGDQPQHF
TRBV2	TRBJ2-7	CASRPGTGTYEQYF
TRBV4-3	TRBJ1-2	CASSPGRPREGYTF
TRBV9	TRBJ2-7	CASSDSRREGPNEQYF
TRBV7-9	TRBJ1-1	CASSSIAGNTEAFF
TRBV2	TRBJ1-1	CASNGGETNTEAFF